This T cell receptor beta chain is drawn from a study of blood T cell repertoires in COVID-19. Study in general: Some COVID-19 samples were acute and others convalescent; all came from the United States, Italy and Spain. PBMCs, B-cell-depleted T cells, or T cells were the source of the cDNA or gDNA that made up the material.

Original analysis: Using reference gene primer amplification, nucleated cell counts were estimated. The table came from immunoSEQ multiplex PCR; TCRdb's copy has only in-frame clones and leaves some out. Clone size and V and J calls were adopted from that table, with D and trimming inferred from the DNA. This table holds 200,000 to 250,000 clones, about four fifths found once. The receptor was isolated from a woman aged 25-40 years who had recovered from COVID-19. The source material was peripheral blood.

The CDR3 DNA sequence: TGCAGCGTTGATGGTACTAGCGGGATCACAGATACGCAGTATTTT. This gives the protein CSVDGTSGITDTQYF. The rearrangement links TRBV29-1 to TRBJ2-3, with 10 bases identical to TRBD2. The junction had 5 bases not matched to a gene; V was cut back by 3 bases and J by 2 bases. CDR1 SQVTM and CDR2 ANQGSEA come from the germline V gene. CDR3 size: 15 residues.